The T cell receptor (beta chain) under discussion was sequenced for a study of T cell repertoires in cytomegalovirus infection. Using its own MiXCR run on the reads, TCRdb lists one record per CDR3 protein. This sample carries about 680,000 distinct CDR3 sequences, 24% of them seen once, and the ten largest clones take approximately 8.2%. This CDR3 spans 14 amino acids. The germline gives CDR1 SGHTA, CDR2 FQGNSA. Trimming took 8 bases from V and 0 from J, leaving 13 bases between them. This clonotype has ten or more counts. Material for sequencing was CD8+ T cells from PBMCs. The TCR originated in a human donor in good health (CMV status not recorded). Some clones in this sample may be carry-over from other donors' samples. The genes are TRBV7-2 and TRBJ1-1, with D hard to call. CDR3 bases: TGTGCCAGCTCCCTACCGTCCTTGAACACTGAAGCTTTCTTT. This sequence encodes CASSLPSLNTEAFF.